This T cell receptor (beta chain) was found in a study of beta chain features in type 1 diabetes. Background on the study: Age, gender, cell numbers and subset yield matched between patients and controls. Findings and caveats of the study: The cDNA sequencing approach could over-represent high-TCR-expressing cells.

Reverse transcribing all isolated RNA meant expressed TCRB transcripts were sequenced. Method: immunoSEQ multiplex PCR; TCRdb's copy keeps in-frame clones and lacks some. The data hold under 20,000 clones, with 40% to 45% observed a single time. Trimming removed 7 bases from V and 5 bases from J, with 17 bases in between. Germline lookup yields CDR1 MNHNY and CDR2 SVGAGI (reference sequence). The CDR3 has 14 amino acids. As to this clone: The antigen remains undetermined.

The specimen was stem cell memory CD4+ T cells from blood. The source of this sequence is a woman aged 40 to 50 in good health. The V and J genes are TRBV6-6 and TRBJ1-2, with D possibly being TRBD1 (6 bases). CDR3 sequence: CASTSRDKGYGYTF. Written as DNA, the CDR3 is TGTGCCAGCACCAGCCGGGACAAAGGGTATGGCTACACCTTC.